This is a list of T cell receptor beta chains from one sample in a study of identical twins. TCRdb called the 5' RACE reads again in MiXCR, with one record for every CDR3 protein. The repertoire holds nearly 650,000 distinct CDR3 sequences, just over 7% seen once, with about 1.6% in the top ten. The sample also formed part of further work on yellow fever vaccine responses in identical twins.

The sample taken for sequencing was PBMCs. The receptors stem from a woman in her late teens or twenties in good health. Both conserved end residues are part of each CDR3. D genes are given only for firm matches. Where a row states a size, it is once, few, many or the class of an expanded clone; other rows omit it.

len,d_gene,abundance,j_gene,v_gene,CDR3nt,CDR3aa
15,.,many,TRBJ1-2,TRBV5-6,TGTGCCAGCAGCTTATCCGTTCGGGGTAACTATGGCTACACCTTC,CASSLSVRGNYGYTF
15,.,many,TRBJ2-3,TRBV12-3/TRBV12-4,TGTGCCAGCAGTACCCTAGGGGTTTGGGCAGATACGCAGTATTTT,CASSTLGVWADTQYF
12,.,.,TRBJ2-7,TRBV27,TGTGGCCAGCAGGCCAGAATATACGAGCAGTACTTC,CGQQARIYEQYF
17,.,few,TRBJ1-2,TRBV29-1,TGCAGCGTTGAACCTTTCCAGGGCTTCTCATTGTCCTATGGCTACACCTTC,CSVEPFQGFSLSYGYTF
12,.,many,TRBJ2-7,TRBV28,TGTGCCAGCAGTCGACAAGCGAATAAGCAGTACTTC,CASSRQANKQYF
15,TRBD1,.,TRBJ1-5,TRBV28,TGTGCCACCCGAGCCCCGGGACAGAGCAATCAGCCCCAGCATTTT,CATRAPGQSNQPQHF
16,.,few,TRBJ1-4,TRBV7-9,TGTGCCAGCAGCTGGGGCTCGGACAGCAGTAATGAAAAACTGTTTTTT,CASSWGSDSSNEKLFF
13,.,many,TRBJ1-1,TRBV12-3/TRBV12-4,TGTGCCAGCAGGTGGGCAGAGAACACTGAAGCTTTCTTT,CASRWAENTEAFF
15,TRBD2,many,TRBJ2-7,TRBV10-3,TGTGCCATCAGTCGACTAGCGGGACTTGGCTACGAGCAGTACTTC,CAISRLAGLGYEQYF
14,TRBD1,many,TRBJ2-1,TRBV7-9,TGTGCCAGCAGCCCAGGACAGGGGGCAAGGGAGCAGTTCTTC,CASSPGQGAREQFF
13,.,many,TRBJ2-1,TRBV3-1,TGTGCCAGCAGCCAATCCCCCTTCAATGAGCAGTTCTTC,CASSQSPFNEQFF
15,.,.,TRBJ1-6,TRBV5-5,TGTGCCAGCAGCGGGGATGGGTTCGGGGACTCACCCCTCCACTTT,CASSGDGFGDSPLHF
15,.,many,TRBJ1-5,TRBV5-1,TGCGCCAGCAGCTTAGGGGATGGGAGCAATCAGCCCCAGCATTTT,CASSLGDGSNQPQHF
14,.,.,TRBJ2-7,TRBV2,TGTGCCAGCAGTGAATGGGCAGGGGAGGACGAGCAGTACTTC,CASSEWAGEDEQYF